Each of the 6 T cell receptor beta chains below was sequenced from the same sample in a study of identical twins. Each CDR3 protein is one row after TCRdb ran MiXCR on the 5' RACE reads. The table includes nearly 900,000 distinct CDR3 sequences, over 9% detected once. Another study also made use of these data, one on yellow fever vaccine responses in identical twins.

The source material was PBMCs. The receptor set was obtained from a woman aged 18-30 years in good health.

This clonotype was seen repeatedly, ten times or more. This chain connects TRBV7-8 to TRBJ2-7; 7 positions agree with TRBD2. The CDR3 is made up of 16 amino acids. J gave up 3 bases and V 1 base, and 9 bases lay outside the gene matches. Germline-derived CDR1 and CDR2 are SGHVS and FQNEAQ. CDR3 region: CASSLVVAGSNYEQYV. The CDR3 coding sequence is TGTGCCAGCAGCTTAGTAGTAGCGGGTTCAAACTACGAGCAGTACGTC.

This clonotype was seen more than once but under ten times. The CDR3: CATSDNLASYNEQFF. The CDR3 coding sequence is TGTGCCACCAGTGATAACCTAGCGTCTTACAATGAGCAGTTCTTC. V gene TRBV24-1 combines with J gene TRBJ2-1; D might be TRBD2 (6 bases). CDR1 and CDR2 (germline): KGHDR, SFDVKD. V lost 3 bases, J lost 4 bases, and 12 bases lay in between. This CDR3 is 15 amino acids long.

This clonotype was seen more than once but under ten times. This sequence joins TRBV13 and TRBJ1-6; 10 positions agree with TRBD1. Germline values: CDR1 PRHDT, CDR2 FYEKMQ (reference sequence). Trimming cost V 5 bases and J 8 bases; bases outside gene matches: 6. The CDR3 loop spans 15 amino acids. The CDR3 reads CASSLSGTGDSPLHF. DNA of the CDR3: TGTGCCAGCAGCCTAAGCGGGACAGGGGATTCACCCCTCCACTTT. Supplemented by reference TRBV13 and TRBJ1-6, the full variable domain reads AAGVIQSPRHLIKEKRETATLKCYPIPRHDTVYWYQQGPGQDPQFLISFYEKMQSDKGSIPDRFSAQQFSDYHSELNMSSLELGDSALYFCASSLSGTGDSPLHFGNGTRLTVT.

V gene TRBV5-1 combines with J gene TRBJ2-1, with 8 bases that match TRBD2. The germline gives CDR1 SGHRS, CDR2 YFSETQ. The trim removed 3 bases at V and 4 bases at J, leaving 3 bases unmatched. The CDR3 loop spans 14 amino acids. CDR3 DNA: TGCGCCAGCAGCTATAGCGGGAATTACAATGAGCAGTTCTTC. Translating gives CASSYSGNYNEQFF.

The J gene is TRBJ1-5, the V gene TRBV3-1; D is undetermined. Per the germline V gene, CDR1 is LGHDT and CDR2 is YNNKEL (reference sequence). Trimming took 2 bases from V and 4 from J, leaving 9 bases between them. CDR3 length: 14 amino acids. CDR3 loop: CASSQPGINQPQHF. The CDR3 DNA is TGTGCCAGCAGCCAACCGGGGATTAATCAGCCCCAGCATTTT.

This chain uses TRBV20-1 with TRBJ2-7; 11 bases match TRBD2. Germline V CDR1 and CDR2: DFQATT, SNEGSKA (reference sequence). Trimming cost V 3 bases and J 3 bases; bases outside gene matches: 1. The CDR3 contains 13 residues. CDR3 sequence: CSARGTSGYEQYV. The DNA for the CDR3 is TGCAGTGCTAGGGGGACTAGCGGCTACGAGCAGTACGTC.